This TCR beta chain derives from a study of control samples from healthy donors and cancer patients. The germline gives CDR1 SGHTA, CDR2 FQGTGA. The V gene end was trimmed by 2 bases and the J gene end by 4 bases; junction bases not matched to a gene: 5. The CDR3 consists of 15 residues. TCRdb keeps only in-frame clones here, not all; method: immunoSEQ multiplex PCR. Among 70,000 or so clones listed, about nine tenths were seen once. This receptor was identified in a man aged 60 to 75 with lung cancer. The chain links TRBV7-3 to TRBJ2-1; 7 positions match TRBD1. The specimen sequenced was PBMCs. The DNA for the CDR3 is TGTGCCAGCAGCTTAGACAGGGCTCTATACAATGAGCAGTTCTTC. Encoded protein: CASSLDRALYNEQFF.